Listed here are 20 T cell receptor beta chains from one sample, sequenced in a study of T cells in Graves' hyperthyroidism and ophthalmopathy. Regions amplified from RNA transcripts were the TCR beta CDR3 regions. First-round RT-PCR targeting the TCR CDR3 was performed with the HTBI primer set. TCRdb processed the multiplex PCR reads anew with MiXCR; each CDR3 protein has one entry. The sample contains 450,000 to 700,000 distinct CDR3 sequences, about 45% of which appear only once. Sequencing was done on a sample of peripheral blood or thyroid tissue (not recorded which). All receptors derive from a woman between 18 and 30 years old with Graves' hyperthyroidism.

On this clonotype itself: Germline is not matched at one junction end, which may reflect a read error. The chain couples TRBV7-2 to TRBJ2-7; D not resolved. The germline V gene has CDR1 SGHTA and CDR2 FQGNSA. The CDR3 is made up of 13 amino acids. The CDR3 loop is CASSFGYAGPRFF. CDR3 nucleotide sequence: TGTGCCAGCAGCTTTGGGTATGCTGGACCCCGGTTCTTC.

This clonotype was counted many times. V usage is TRBV10-3 and J usage is TRBJ1-1; no firm D call. V lost 2 bases, J lost 5 bases, and 18 bases lay in between. The CDR3 extends over 16 amino acids. The germline V gene has CDR1 ENHRY and CDR2 SYGVKD. The CDR3 region has the DNA TGTGCCATCAGTGAGAAATTAGTGGGCAGGTGGACTGAAGCTTTCTTT. Its translation is CAISEKLVGRWTEAFF.

This chain connects TRBV7-2 to TRBJ1-4; the D is unclear. CDR1 is SGHTA, CDR2 FQGNSA, per germline. Trimming stripped 7 bases from V and 5 bases from J, with 14 bases between. The CDR3 runs to 14 residues. The CDR3 sequence: CASKASSYNEKLFF. The CDR3 coding sequence is TGTGCCAGCAAGGCAAGCTCCTACAATGAAAAACTGTTTTTT.

The table lists this clonotype with many counts. The chain combines TRBV4-1 with TRBJ1-2, with D possibly TRBD1 on 5 matching bases. CDR3 length: 13 amino acids. V shed 0 bases and J shed 6 bases, with 8 bases lying between them. CDR1 and CDR2 from the germline V gene are MGHRA and YSYEKL. The chain's CDR3 is CASSQDGGDGYTF. CDR3 nucleotide sequence: TGCGCCAGCAGCCAAGATGGAGGGGATGGCTACACCTTC.

The chain uses TRBV4-1 and TRBJ2-2; 11 bases match TRBD2. The length of the CDR3 is 16 residues. Germline CDR1 MGHRA, CDR2 YSYEKL. Unmatched junction bases numbered 3, after V lost 0 bases and J lost 6 bases. CDR3 DNA: TGCGCCAGCAGCCAAGAAACTAGCGGGAGATCCGGGGAGCTGTTTTTT. Translating gives CASSQETSGRSGELFF.

The V call is TRBV7-3, the J call TRBJ1-1, with a weak D call TRBD1 (5 bases). With 3 bases removed from V and 4 bases from J, the gap between germline ends came to 21 bases. The CDR3 has 17 amino acids. Germline V CDR1 and CDR2: SGHTA, FQGTGA. The CDR3 sequence is CASSFSGNTGGVTEAFF. In nucleotides, the CDR3 is TGTGCCAGCAGCTTTAGCGGGAACACCGGGGGGGTCACTGAAGCTTTCTTT.

This clonotype has a single count. CDR3 bases: TGTGCCACCAGCAGCTTGGGACAGGGGCGCAATCAGCCCCAGCATTTT. This translates into CATSSLGQGRNQPQHF. The J gene is TRBJ1-5, the V gene TRBV15, with 10 bases aligning to TRBD1. With V trimmed by 3 bases and J by 2 bases, 4 bases remained unmatched. This CDR3 region has 16 residues. Germline V CDR1 and CDR2: LNHNV, YYDKDF (reference sequence).

The chain joins TRBV5-1 to TRBJ2-1, with 8 bases fitting TRBD2. The CDR3 is made up of 17 amino acids. The trim removed 0 bases at V and 7 bases at J, leaving 12 bases unmatched. Germline-derived CDR1 and CDR2 are SGHRS and YFSETQ. CDR3 sequence reads: CASSLDLAGGIRNEQFF. In nucleotides, the CDR3 is TGCGCCAGCAGCTTGGACTTGGCGGGAGGTATTAGAAATGAGCAGTTCTTC.

V usage is TRBV18 and J usage is TRBJ1-6; D not certain. The CDR3 runs to 13 residues. The V gene lost 3 bases and the J gene lost 7 bases, with 7 bases spanning the gap. Germline CDR1 reads KGHSH; CDR2 reads LQKENI. The CDR3 is CASSPRANSPLHF. Written as DNA, the CDR3 is TGTGCCAGCTCACCGCGTGCGAATTCACCCCTCCACTTT.

This clonotype was recorded a few times. This rearrangement joins TRBV7-9 to TRBJ2-5, with 16 positions matching TRBD2. The J call is in doubt because the DNA end fits TRBJ2-1 better. CDR3 length equals 16 residues. Germline V CDR1 and CDR2: SEHNR, FQNEAQ (reference sequence). The CDR3 DNA is TGTGCCAGCAGCTCGGGACTAGCGGGAGGGTCCGCTGAGCAGTTCTTC. This encodes CASSSGLAGGSAEQFF.

This clonotype was observed many times. V gene TRBV18 combines with J gene TRBJ1-5, with 8 bases that match TRBD1. CDR1 and CDR2 from the germline V gene are KGHSH and LQKENI. This CDR3 region has 19 residues. With 3 bases clipped from V and 2 bases from J, the junction kept 15 bases outside the gene matches. CDR3 DNA: TGTGCCAGCTCACCTGTGTCAGGGGGCATGATCGGGGGCAATCAGCCCCAGCATTTT. The encoded protein is CASSPVSGGMIGGNQPQHF.

This chain uses TRBV19 with TRBJ2-7; D remains unclear. Germline CDR1 LNHDA, CDR2 SQIVND (reference sequence). Trimming removed 3 bases at V and 0 bases at J, with 18 bases between. CDR3 length: 17 amino acids. CDR3 in DNA: TGTGCCAGTAGTATGGGGATTTTGACAACTTTCTCCTACGAGCAGTACTTC. It yields the protein CASSMGILTTFSYEQYF.

A few counts support this clonotype. V gene TRBV15 combines with J gene TRBJ2-7, with a possible D match to TRBD2 (6 bases). Germline V gene lookup returns CDR1 LNHNV and CDR2 YYDKDF (reference sequence). This CDR3 has 14 amino acids. V lost 2 bases and J lost 7, with 15 bases in between. CDR3 loop: CATSRSEGLYEQYF. The CDR3 coding sequence is TGTGCCACCAGCAGATCGGAGGGTCTTTATGAGCAGTACTTC.

This clonotype appeared many times. This chain connects TRBV2 to TRBJ2-7, with TRBD2 identical over 9 bases. The CDR3 has 15 amino acids. Germline values: CDR1 SNHLY, CDR2 FYNNEI. After removal of 2 bases from V and 0 bases from J, the junction contained 2 bases not matched to a gene. The CDR3 here is CASSELAGSSYEQYF. For the CDR3, the DNA is TGTGCCAGCAGTGAACTAGCGGGGAGCTCCTACGAGCAGTACTTC.

Many counts were recorded for this clonotype. This sequence joins TRBV19 and TRBJ2-2; 10 bases line up with TRBD1. The CDR3 loop spans 15 amino acids. Trimming removed 4 bases from V and 5 bases from J; junction bases left unmatched: 4. Germline loops: CDR1 LNHDA, CDR2 SQIVND (reference sequence). The CDR3 DNA reads as TGTGCCAGTAGTACCTGGACAGGGGGGACCGGGGAGCTGTTTTTT. This translates into CASSTWTGGTGELFF.

This clonotype was recorded many times. The chain couples TRBV7-2 to TRBJ1-2; tentative D call: TRBD1 (6 bases). Trimming took 1 base from V and 8 from J, leaving 11 bases between them. CDR3 length equals 13 residues. Germline loops: CDR1 SGHTA, CDR2 FQGNSA. This chain's CDR3 is CASSLVRGEGYTF. Here the CDR3 DNA reads TGTGCCAGCAGCTTAGTGAGGGGGGAGGGCTACACCTTC.

The rearrangement joins TRBV29-1 to TRBJ1-2; D is ambiguous. CDR3 length equals 13 residues. The germline gives CDR1 SQVTM, CDR2 ANQGSEA. The V and J ends lost 0 bases and 4 bases respectively, with 9 bases between them. CDR3 bases: TGCAGCGTTGAAGAACAAGAGGGCTATGGCTACACCTTC. It translates to CSVEEQEGYGYTF.

This clonotype was seen ten or more times. This rearrangement joins TRBV6-5 to TRBJ1-6, with D unresolved. The CDR3 extends over 13 amino acids. Per the germline V gene, CDR1 is MNHEY and CDR2 is SVGAGI. V was cut by 6 bases and J by 8 bases, with 11 bases left in between. The CDR3 is CASRGWADSPLHF. CDR3 nucleotide sequence: TGTGCCAGCAGAGGATGGGCAGATTCACCCCTCCACTTT.

The chain combines TRBV29-1 with TRBJ2-7; 8 bases match TRBD1. CDR3 length: 14 amino acids. Germline CDR1 and CDR2: SQVTM and ANQGSEA. With V trimmed by 4 bases and J by 2 bases, 7 bases remained unmatched. This CDR3 reads CSVVVGTGAYEQYF. CDR3 coding DNA: TGCAGCGTTGTGGTTGGGACAGGTGCCTACGAGCAGTACTTC.

The chain carries TRBV29-1 and TRBJ1-2; D not resolved. The CDR3 is 12 residues long. Germline V CDR1 and CDR2: SQVTM, ANQGSEA. Trimming pared 7 bases from V and 4 bases from J, leaving 13 bases between. This CDR3 reads CSADRLSYGYTF. CDR3 sequence (DNA): TGCAGCGCCGACCGACTGAGCTATGGCTACACCTTC.